This T cell receptor beta chain was sequenced in a study of cytomegalovirus exposure and HLA in healthy donors (dated by TCRdb to the late 2010s). Looking at the study overall: An earlier analysis of approximately 550 of the donors reported 250 to 300 Gb of sequence data and 100 million to 130 million unique TCR beta sequences from 150 million to 200 million T cells. Genome-wide SNP genotypes for about three fifths of the 666 donors were used in a later genetic analysis, which treated that subset as a discovery cohort. A separate validation cohort of 90 to 150 different subjects was used in addition to the 666-subject first cohort. The aim of the study was to test whether cataloging public T cell receptors could identify signatures of past pathogen exposure. Because of strong linkage in the cohort, a few DR-DQ haplotypes were treated as single units for association and clustering. Typing coverage differed by locus: A, B, C, DRB1 and DQB1 were typed in roughly 620-630 donors, DQA1 in approximately 520, DPA1 in some 600, and DPB1 in 472. HLA typing included class I and class II loci at four-digit resolution. A later analysis re-analyzed previously published TCR beta repertoires from approximately 700 donors and added high-resolution HLA genotyping to study TCR occurrence patterns. In an earlier analysis of over 550 of the donors, high-throughput TCR beta sequencing was used to judge whether each TCR beta V gene segment behaved as functional or pseudogenic. All discovery cohort repertoires had been generated using a single sequencing platform. The genetic ancestry cluster associated with self-reported Caucasian donors included 81% of the roughly 380 genotyped donors. The study profiled the T cell repertoires of hundreds of subjects by immunosequencing and related them to cytomegalovirus serostatus. Around 320 gigabases of sequencing data and 78 million or so unique TCR sequences were included in an early release covering 550 to 800 HLA-typed donors. Donor age, sex, ethnicity and CMV serostatus were compiled alongside the repertoire data. Rather than using new phenotypic data, the later analysis identified candidate immune exposures from TCR beta sequences and from how often those sequences occurred across donors. High-throughput TCR immunosequencing, statistical association of individual TCRs with disease status, and machine learning were combined to predict cytomegalovirus infection status. Among some 410 genotyped donors of the cohort, an average of roughly 230,000 unique TCR beta nucleotide sequences was sequenced per donor, of which about 19% were non-productive.

In the case of this clone: Its antigen is not yet known. No clone much larger than this one lies a single base away; base qualities are absent.

The paper as a whole reports these results and caveats: In this cohort, only TCR beta chains were sequenced, and detectable features were limited by the absence of alpha or paired-chain data. In an earlier analysis of around 600 of the donors, most TCR beta V segments appeared in productive rearrangements about 87% or about 30% of the time, broadly matching IMGT annotations. In a later genetic analysis, a missense DCLRE1C variant was associated with V-gene and J-gene trimming of TCR beta chains, and the association was replicated in an independent cohort. Linkage disequilibrium might explain the correlated functional status among segregating V segments, but an unknown experimental factor could not be ruled out. A further reported finding was that TCR beta sequences accurately predicted the HLA-A and HLA-B alleles for most subjects in the first cohort. In the study, 150 to 200 TCR beta chains were listed as associated with cytomegalovirus. According to the authors, the approach could potentially be generalized to other disease states and immunological phenotypes. The sequencing pipeline was judged likely to have produced a cluster of highly shared sequence variants as a technical artifact. According to a later analysis, parvovirus B19, influenza, CMV and Epstein-Barr virus appeared linked to several top co-occurrence clusters. Most TCR sequences were observed very rarely across donors, whereas some public TCRs were present in many individuals. The presence/absence analyses assumed that sequencing depth was roughly uniform across donors, and that assumption may not be true. Because counts were too low, under 20 rarely observed V segments, including chromosome 9 orphons, were left out of the earlier analysis of some 640 of the donors. Compared with equally common non-associated chains, HLA-associated TCR beta chains in a later analysis were more clonally expanded and had lower generation probabilities. A later genetic analysis reported fewer N-insertions in productive TCRs among donors in an Asian-associated ancestry cluster than the roughly 670-donor mean. The classifier was reported to diagnose cytomegalovirus status with high specificity and sensitivity in both the original and validation cohorts. When HLA alleles, especially DR and DQ, strongly co-occurred, attributing TCR associations to individual alleles was difficult. Three of the identified cytomegalovirus-associated TCR beta chains were confirmed in vitro to be specific for cytomegalovirus antigens. In a later analysis, the rate of TCR association differed among HLA loci, with DRB1 alleles having the most associated TCRs and HLA-C alleles having the fewest. Most CMV-associated TCR beta chains appeared to be HLA-restricted in a later analysis, and the HLA associations seemed to be driven largely by CMV exposure. Immune exposure information for the cohort was limited to CMV serostatus. Specific HLA alleles were associated with roughly 17,000 TCR beta sequences at a false discovery rate of 0.05 in a later analysis. Because HLA typing was missing for some donors at each locus, association tests included only the typed subset.

Library preparation used the immunoSEQ multiplex PCR assay. For the multiplex PCR, a mixture combining 60 forward primers for TCR Vbeta segments and 13 reverse primers for TCR Jbeta segments was used. The CDR3 region of rearranged TCR beta genes was amplified from genomic DNA with a multiplex PCR assay. Amplified TCR beta libraries were sequenced as 87-base-pair reads on the Illumina HiSeq System. The original methods were these. A later analysis tallied approximately 87 million unique TCR beta chains across the 666 repertoires, and around 10 million of those chains were shared by two or more donors. To remove PCR and sequencing errors, raw reads were error-corrected and collapsed into unique sequences using a nearest-neighbor algorithm that merged closely related sequences. Alignment of CDR3 sequences to IMGT reference sequences was used to assign V, D and J gene segments. For a sequence to be retained, a match of at least six nucleotides to both a V gene segment and a J gene segment was required. A rearrangement counted as productive if the CDR3 had no stop codons and remained in frame with V and J, and every other rearrangement counted as non-productive. CDR3 was defined according to IMGT convention as the region running from the second conserved V-encoded cysteine to the conserved J-encoded phenylalanine. In an earlier analysis of 587 of the donors, sequences lacking an unambiguous match to a single V gene segment were excluded. In an earlier analysis of a few hundred of the donors, V segments were called functional above 56.7% productive rearrangements and were called segregating when the between-donor standard deviation exceeded 5%. To diagnose cytomegalovirus status from the catalog of TCR beta chain sequences, a statistical classification framework was built. In a later analysis, V and J genes were assigned by comparing TCR nucleotide sequences against IMGT/GENE-DB human TR gene sequences. In a later analysis, CDR3 sequences and most-parsimonious VDJ recombination scenarios were assigned using the TCRdist pipeline. In a later analysis, each TCR beta chain was defined by its CDR3 amino acid sequence together with its V-gene family, and reads without a unique V-gene family were excluded. As a way to deal with suspected cross-contamination and a sequencing artifact, a later analysis dropped over 550 nucleotide sequences that were highly shared and had low generation probability. A later analysis calculated a clonal expansion index for each public chain from normalized within-repertoire ranks of inferred template counts. Generation probabilities in a later analysis came from a VDJ recombination model fitted to out-of-frame rearrangements, and those results were checked against IGoR. A later analysis scored TCR-TCR, TCR-HLA and TCR-CMV co-occurrence with hypergeometric tests, applying a repertoire-size bias correction to TCR pairs. False discovery rates were estimated in a later analysis by permuting HLA or CMV assignments 20 times. In a later analysis, co-occurring TCRs were grouped using DBSCAN, with TCRdist sequence similarity added in when clustering inside HLA-allele-positive subsets. Repertoires with fewer than 30,000 or more than 120,000 public chains, plus five repertoires with anomalous nucleotide sharing, were excluded from co-occurrence clustering. Drawn from immuneACCESS, this table holds only the in-frame rearrangements with V and J called that TCRdb kept. Clones are partly lost; checked studies trace under half to an unresolved V gene and leave the rest unexplained. V, J and clone size are those of that table, while D and trimming were read from the DNA. A total of 110,000 or so clones appear in this sample, 65% to 85% of them only once. About 16% of the sample comes from the top ten.

The cohort was made up of around 720 healthy bone marrow donors. At the time of sampling, every cohort member was nominally healthy, though immune exposures that went unrecorded were likely present. The donor was CMV seropositive and was included in the group of 289 seropositive cohort members. Each donor provided a peripheral blood sample, and peripheral blood mononuclear cells were used for TCR beta sequencing. The Qiagen DNeasy Blood Extraction Kit was used to extract genomic DNA from the blood cell samples. This TCR was recovered from a man aged 45-60 years in good health and CMV-seropositive. What was sequenced was PBMCs.

The DNA is as follows: TGTGCCAGCAGTATAGACAGGGCCCCCTACGAGCAGTACTTC. This gives the protein CASSIDRAPYEQYF. The chain joins TRBV28 to TRBJ2-7; the junction holds 7 bases that match TRBD1. The V end gives up 5 bases and the J end 2 bases, leaving 6 bases in the junction not matched to a gene. Including the terminal cysteine and phenylalanine, the CDR3 comprises 14 residues. Here the CDR3 DNA is all that survives: 42 bases in frame from base 1. Sequences MDHEN (CDR1) and SYDVKM (CDR2) are obtained from the germline V gene.